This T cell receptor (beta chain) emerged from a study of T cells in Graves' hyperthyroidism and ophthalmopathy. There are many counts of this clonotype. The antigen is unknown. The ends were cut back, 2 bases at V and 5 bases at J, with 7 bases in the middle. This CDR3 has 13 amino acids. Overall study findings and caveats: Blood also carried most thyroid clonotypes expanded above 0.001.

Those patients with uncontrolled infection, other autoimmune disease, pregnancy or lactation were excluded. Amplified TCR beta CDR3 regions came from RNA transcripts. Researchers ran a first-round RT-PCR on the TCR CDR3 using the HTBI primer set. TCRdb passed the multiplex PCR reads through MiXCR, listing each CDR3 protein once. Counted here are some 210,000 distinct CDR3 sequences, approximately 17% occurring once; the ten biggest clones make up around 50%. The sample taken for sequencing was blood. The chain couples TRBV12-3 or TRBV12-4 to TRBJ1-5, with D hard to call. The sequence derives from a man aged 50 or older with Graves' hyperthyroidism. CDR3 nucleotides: TGTGCCAGCAGTTTATTGGAGGATCAGCCCCAGCATTTT. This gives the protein CASSLLEDQPQHF.